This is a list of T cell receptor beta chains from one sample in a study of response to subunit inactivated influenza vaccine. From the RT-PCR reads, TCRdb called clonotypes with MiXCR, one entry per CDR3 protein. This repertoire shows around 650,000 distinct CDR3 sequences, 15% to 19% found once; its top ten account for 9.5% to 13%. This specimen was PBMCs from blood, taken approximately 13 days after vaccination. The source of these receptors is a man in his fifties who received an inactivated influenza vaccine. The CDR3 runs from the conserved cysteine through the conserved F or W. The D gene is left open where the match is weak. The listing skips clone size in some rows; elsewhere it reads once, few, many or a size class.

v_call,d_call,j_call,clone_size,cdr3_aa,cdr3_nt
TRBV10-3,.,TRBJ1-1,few,CAIKQGRTEAFF,TGTGCCATCAAACAGGGACGCACTGAAGCTTTCTTT
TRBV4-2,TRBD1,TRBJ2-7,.,CASSQTSGTGHPYEQYF,TGTGCCAGCAGCCAAACCTCCGGGACAGGCCATCCCTACGAGCAGTACTTC
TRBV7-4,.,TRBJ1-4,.,CASSLGLPRGEKLFF,TGTGCCAGCAGCTTAGGACTTCCTAGGGGTGAAAAACTGTTTTTT
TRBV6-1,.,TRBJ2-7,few,CASSEGSGGYEQYF,TGTGCCAGCAGTGAAGGGTCAGGTGGCTACGAGCAGTACTTC
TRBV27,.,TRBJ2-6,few,CASSLFGGSGANVLTF,TGTGCCAGCAGTTTATTCGGGGGATCTGGGGCCAACGTCCTGACTTTC
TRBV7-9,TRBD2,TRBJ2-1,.,CASSSPSGRSSYNEQFF,TGTGCCAGCAGCTCCCCTAGCGGGAGGAGCTCCTACAATGAGCAGTTCTTC
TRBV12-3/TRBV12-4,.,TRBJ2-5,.,CASSFFVGGRETQYF,TGTGCCAGCAGTTTTTTTGTGGGGGGCAGGGAGACCCAGTACTTC
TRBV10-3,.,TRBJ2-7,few,CAIREGTYEQYF,TGTGCCATCAGGGAGGGTACCTACGAGCAGTACTTC
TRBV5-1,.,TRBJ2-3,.,CASSFEPRGDTQYF,TGCGCCAGCAGCTTCGAACCACGGGGGGATACGCAGTATTTT
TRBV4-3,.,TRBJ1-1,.,CASSQVGMNTEAFF,TGCGCCAGCAGCCAAGTCGGGATGAACACTGAAGCTTTCTTT
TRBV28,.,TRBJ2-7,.,CASSFQGRYEQYF,TGTGCCAGCAGTTTCCAGGGGCGCTACGAGCAGTACTTC
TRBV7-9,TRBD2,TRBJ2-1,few,CASSPWSLAGNNEQFF,TGTGCCAGCAGCCCGTGGTCGCTAGCGGGAAACAATGAGCAGTTCTTC
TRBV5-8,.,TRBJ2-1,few,CASSPWDNEQFF,TGTGCCAGCAGCCCGTGGGACAATGAGCAGTTCTTC
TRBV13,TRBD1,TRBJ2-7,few,CASSARTGDLYEQYF,TGTGCCAGCAGCGCTAGGACAGGGGATCTCTACGAGCAGTACTTC
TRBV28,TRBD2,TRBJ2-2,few,CASSTSFIGTSGSFRELFF,TGTGCCAGCAGTACCAGCTTTATTGGGACTAGCGGGAGTTTTCGGGAGCTGTTTTTT
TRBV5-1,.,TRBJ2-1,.,CASSDFGRGDDEQFF,TGCGCCAGCAGCGACTTCGGAAGAGGGGATGATGAGCAGTTCTTC
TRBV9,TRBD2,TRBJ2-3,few,CASSAMTSGVTDTQYF,TGTGCCAGCAGCGCCATGACTAGCGGAGTCACAGATACGCAGTATTTT
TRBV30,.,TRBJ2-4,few,CAWSVRQGDIQYF,TGTGCCTGGAGTGTACGGCAGGGAGACATTCAGTACTTC
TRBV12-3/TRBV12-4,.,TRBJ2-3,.,CASVRNGVGMGTDTQYF,TGTGCCAGCGTAAGGAATGGGGTCGGCATGGGCACAGATACGCAGTATTTT
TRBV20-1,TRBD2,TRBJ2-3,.,CSARDPLAGLSTDTQYF,TGCAGTGCTAGAGATCCCTTAGCGGGGCTTAGCACAGATACGCAGTATTTT
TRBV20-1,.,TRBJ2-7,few,CSAYTGTNYEQYF,TGCAGTGCCTATACAGGGACGAACTACGAGCAGTACTTC
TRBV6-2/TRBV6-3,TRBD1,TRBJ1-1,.,CASRPGDRSPGRPEAFF,TGTGCCAGCAGGCCCGGGGACAGGAGCCCTGGGAGGCCTGAAGCTTTCTTT
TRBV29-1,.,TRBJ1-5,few,CSVGIGGGSQPQHF,TGCAGCGTTGGGATAGGGGGAGGTAGCCAGCCCCAGCATTTT
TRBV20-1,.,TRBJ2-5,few,CSAGHGGQETQYF,TGCAGTGCCGGTCACGGGGGCCAAGAGACCCAGTACTTC
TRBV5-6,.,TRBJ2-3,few,CASSLDHLITSTDTQYF,TGTGCCAGCAGCTTGGACCATTTGATCACGAGCACAGATACGCAGTATTTT
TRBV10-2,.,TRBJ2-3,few,CASSSGYTDTQYF,TGCGCCAGCAGCTCCGGTTACACAGATACGCAGTATTTT
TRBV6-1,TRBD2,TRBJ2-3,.,CASKGGALTSTDTQYF,TGTGCCAGCAAGGGAGGGGCTCTTACTAGCACAGATACGCAGTATTTT
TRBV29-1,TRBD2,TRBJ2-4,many,CSPRLAGGPLAKNIQYF,TGCAGCCCAAGACTAGCGGGAGGGCCGTTAGCCAAAAACATTCAGTACTTC
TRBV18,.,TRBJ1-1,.,CASSPISPNTEAFF,TGTGCCAGCTCCCCTATTAGCCCGAACACTGAAGCTTTCTTT
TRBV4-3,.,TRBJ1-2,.,CASSQDAGPYGYTF,TGCGCCAGCAGCCAAGACGCAGGGCCCTATGGCTACACCTTC
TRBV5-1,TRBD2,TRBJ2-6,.,CASSGGLAGAPGANVLTF,TGCGCCAGCAGCGGCGGACTAGCGGGAGCACCTGGGGCCAACGTCCTGACTTTC
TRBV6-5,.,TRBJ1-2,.,CASSYTGATVYGYTF,TGTGCCAGCAGTTACACGGGGGCGACGGTCTATGGCTACACCTTC
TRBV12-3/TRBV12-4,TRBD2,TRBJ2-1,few,CASTDSGGPFGWNEQFF,TGTGCCAGCACCGATAGCGGGGGCCCCTTTGGGTGGAATGAGCAGTTCTTC
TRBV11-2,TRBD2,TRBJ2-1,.,CASTLLAGGDNEQFF,TGTGCCAGCACTCTCCTAGCGGGGGGAGACAATGAGCAGTTCTTC
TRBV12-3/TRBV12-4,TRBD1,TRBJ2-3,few,CASSRQGRPDTQYF,TGTGCCAGCAGTCGACAGGGTCGGCCAGATACGCAGTATTTT
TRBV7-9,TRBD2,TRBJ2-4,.,CASSLEASGSNIQYF,TGTGCCAGCAGCTTAGAAGCTAGCGGGAGCAACATTCAGTACTTC
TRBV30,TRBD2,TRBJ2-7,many,CAWSGVPSGSEQYF,TGTGCCTGGAGTGGAGTTCCTAGCGGGAGCGAGCAGTACTTC
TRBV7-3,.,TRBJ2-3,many,CASSYSAEHTDTQYF,TGTGCCAGCAGCTACTCAGCGGAACACACAGATACGCAGTATTTT
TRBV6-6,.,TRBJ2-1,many,CASSPYDEQFF,TGTGCCAGCAGCCCTTATGATGAGCAGTTCTTC
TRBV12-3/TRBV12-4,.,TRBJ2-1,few,CASSFYQAAPPFF,TGTGCCAGCAGTTTTTATCAGGCGGCACCCCCGTTCTTC
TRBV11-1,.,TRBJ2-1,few,CASSFFSLGTVASYNEQFF,TGTGCCAGCAGCTTTTTTAGCCTCGGAACCGTAGCCTCCTACAATGAGCAGTTCTTC